These T cell receptor beta chains were read from a single sample in a study of kidney transplant recipient with SARS-CoV-2 infection. TCRdb re-derived calls from the reads in MiXCR, one entry per CDR3 protein. Altogether 200,000 to 300,000 distinct CDR3 sequences are present, about 30% being singletons, with the ten largest covering almost 7.5%. The source was a blood sample, collected at baseline and on day 111 from a kidney transplant recipient. Receptors were obtained from a young adult male patient who had COVID-19 and was a kidney transplant recipient. Some T cells here may be from the graft donor. Both conserved end residues are part of each CDR3. D genes are given only for firm matches. Clone size is stated in some rows and not others, as once, few, many or a class when expanded.

abundance: many; d_gene: -; j_gene: TRBJ1-2; v_gene: TRBV5-4; len: 16; CDR3aa: CASNLCVPGKTYGYTF; CDR3nt: TGTGCCAGCAATCTTTGCGTACCAGGAAAGACCTATGGCTACACCTTC
abundance: many; d_gene: -; j_gene: TRBJ2-2; v_gene: TRBV3-1; len: 18; CDR3aa: CASSIRNPISGLTGELFF; CDR3nt: TGTGCCAGCAGCATTAGAAATCCCATTTCAGGCTTGACCGGGGAGCTGTTTTTT
abundance: many; d_gene: TRBD2; j_gene: TRBJ2-1; v_gene: TRBV12-3/TRBV12-4; len: 14; CDR3aa: CASSRLAGGTEQFF; CDR3nt: TGTGCCAGCAGTCGACTAGCGGGAGGAACTGAGCAGTTCTTC
abundance: few; d_gene: -; j_gene: TRBJ2-1; v_gene: TRBV7-2; len: 14; CDR3aa: CASSSPDCYNEQFF; CDR3nt: TGTGCCAGCAGCTCCCCCGACTGTTACAATGAGCAGTTCTTC
abundance: few; d_gene: TRBD1; j_gene: TRBJ2-3; v_gene: TRBV6-5; len: 16; CDR3aa: CASSGWTGASTDTQYF; CDR3nt: TGTGCCAGCAGTGGATGGACAGGGGCTAGCACAGATACGCAGTATTTT
abundance: many; d_gene: TRBD1; j_gene: TRBJ1-5; v_gene: TRBV20-1; len: 15; CDR3aa: CSAPPGTGHHQPQHF; CDR3nt: TGCAGTGCTCCCCCCGGGACAGGGCACCATCAGCCCCAGCATTTT
abundance: many; d_gene: -; j_gene: TRBJ1-2; v_gene: TRBV6-4; len: 17; CDR3aa: CASSLDASHGKTYGYTF; CDR3nt: TGTGCCAGCAGTTTAGACGCCTCACACGGAAAGACCTATGGCTACACCTTC
abundance: many; d_gene: TRBD1; j_gene: TRBJ2-2; v_gene: TRBV7-9; len: 16; CDR3aa: CASSTFGQGRTGELFF; CDR3nt: TGTGCCAGCAGCACCTTTGGACAGGGCAGGACCGGGGAGCTGTTTTTT
abundance: many; d_gene: -; j_gene: TRBJ1-2; v_gene: TRBV5-8; len: 16; CDR3aa: CASVTFHPRKTYGYTF; CDR3nt: TGTGCCAGCGTAACGTTTCATCCACGAAAGACCTATGGCTACACCTTC
abundance: many; d_gene: -; j_gene: TRBJ2-2; v_gene: TRBV19; len: 15; CDR3aa: CASSAGTSNTGELFF; CDR3nt: TGTGCCAGTAGTGCCGGGACCAGTAACACCGGGGAGCTGTTTTTT
abundance: few; d_gene: -; j_gene: TRBJ1-2; v_gene: TRBV25-1; len: 17; CDR3aa: CASSGTVELGKTYGYTF; CDR3nt: TGTGCCAGCAGTGGGACAGTAGAACTGGGAAAGACCTATGGCTACACCTTC
abundance: -; d_gene: -; j_gene: TRBJ2-2; v_gene: TRBV20-1; len: 16; CDR3aa: CSARDHEGGDTGELFF; CDR3nt: TGCAGTGCTAGAGATCATGAGGGGGGGGACACCGGGGAGCTGTTTTTT
abundance: many; d_gene: TRBD1; j_gene: TRBJ2-2; v_gene: TRBV7-2; len: 18; CDR3aa: CASSEGAWRFANTGELFF; CDR3nt: TGTGCCAGCAGCGAGGGGGCTTGGCGGTTCGCGAACACCGGGGAGCTGTTTTTT
abundance: many; d_gene: TRBD1; j_gene: TRBJ1-2; v_gene: TRBV7-8; len: 15; CDR3aa: CASSSGTEDNYGYTF; CDR3nt: TGTGCCAGCAGCTCCGGGACAGAAGATAACTATGGCTACACCTTC
abundance: many; d_gene: -; j_gene: TRBJ1-2; v_gene: TRBV23-1; len: 17; CDR3aa: CASSGLRLRRKTYGYTF; CDR3nt: TGCGCCAGCAGTGGACTCCGGCTACGCAGAAAGACCTATGGCTACACCTTC
abundance: many; d_gene: -; j_gene: TRBJ2-2; v_gene: TRBV7-8; len: 15; CDR3aa: CASSFRSAGTGELFF; CDR3nt: TGTGCCAGCAGCTTCAGGTCAGCGGGCACCGGGGAGCTGTTTTTT
abundance: many; d_gene: -; j_gene: TRBJ1-1; v_gene: TRBV7-9; len: 15; CDR3aa: CASSLQGSTNTEAFF; CDR3nt: TGTGCCAGCAGCTTACAGGGGAGTACGAACACTGAAGCTTTCTTT
abundance: many; d_gene: -; j_gene: TRBJ2-5; v_gene: TRBV28; len: 14; CDR3aa: CASSSPGEAETQYF; CDR3nt: TGTGCCAGCAGTTCGCCAGGGGAGGCGGAGACCCAGTACTTC
abundance: many; d_gene: -; j_gene: TRBJ1-2; v_gene: TRBV19; len: 14; CDR3aa: CASKFDGRGGGYTF; CDR3nt: TGTGCCAGTAAATTTGATGGCAGGGGTGGTGGCTACACCTTC
abundance: few; d_gene: -; j_gene: TRBJ2-3; v_gene: TRBV30; len: 12; CDR3aa: CAWTGWGDTQYF; CDR3nt: TGTGCCTGGACTGGGTGGGGAGATACGCAGTATTTT
abundance: many; d_gene: -; j_gene: TRBJ1-2; v_gene: TRBV7-2; len: 17; CDR3aa: CASSRWYRDGKTYGYTF; CDR3nt: TGTGCCAGCAGCAGGTGGTACAGAGACGGAAAGACCTATGGCTACACCTTC
abundance: many; d_gene: -; j_gene: TRBJ2-7; v_gene: TRBV28; len: 16; CDR3aa: CASSFTVPGLVHEQYF; CDR3nt: TGTGCCAGCAGCTTTACCGTCCCCGGGTTGGTTCACGAGCAGTACTTC
abundance: many; d_gene: -; j_gene: TRBJ1-5; v_gene: TRBV6-7; len: 14; CDR3aa: CASSHSGLYQPQHF; CDR3nt: TGTGCCAGCAGCCATTCGGGCCTCTATCAGCCCCAGCATTTT
abundance: many; d_gene: TRBD1; j_gene: TRBJ2-5; v_gene: TRBV4-3; len: 15; CDR3aa: CASSKVTGGGGTQYF; CDR3nt: TGCGCCAGCAGCAAGGTGACAGGGGGTGGCGGGACCCAGTACTTC
abundance: many; d_gene: -; j_gene: TRBJ2-2; v_gene: TRBV7-3; len: 16; CDR3aa: CASSLSGLANTGELFF; CDR3nt: TGTGCCAGCAGCTTATCGGGTTTGGCGAACACCGGGGAGCTGTTTTTT
abundance: many; d_gene: -; j_gene: TRBJ1-2; v_gene: TRBV10-2; len: 17; CDR3aa: CASSLVNTSRKTYGYTF; CDR3nt: TGCGCCAGCAGTCTGGTAAACACTTCTAGAAAGACCTATGGCTACACCTTC
abundance: -; d_gene: -; j_gene: TRBJ1-2; v_gene: TRBV8-2; len: 16; CDR3aa: CGSGERDSRKTYGYTF; CDR3nt: TGTGGCAGTGGTGAGCGTGATAGCCGAAAGACCTATGGCTACACCTTC
abundance: many; d_gene: -; j_gene: TRBJ1-2; v_gene: TRBV6-4; len: 17; CDR3aa: CASSVLRSHGKTYGYTF; CDR3nt: TGTGCCAGCAGTGTGCTGCGCTCACACGGAAAGACCTATGGCTACACCTTC
abundance: many; d_gene: TRBD1; j_gene: TRBJ1-2; v_gene: TRBV6-5; len: 17; CDR3aa: CASSWDRECRKTYGYTF; CDR3nt: TGTGCCAGCAGTTGGGACAGGGAATGTAGAAAGACCTATGGCTACACCTTC
abundance: many; d_gene: -; j_gene: TRBJ1-2; v_gene: TRBV10-2; len: 17; CDR3aa: CASSVKITSRKTYGYTF; CDR3nt: TGCGCCAGCAGTGTGAAAATCACTTCTAGAAAGACCTATGGCTACACCTTC
abundance: many; d_gene: -; j_gene: TRBJ2-6; v_gene: TRBV5-1; len: 14; CDR3aa: CASSFILEANVLTF; CDR3nt: TGCGCCAGCAGCTTTATTCTGGAGGCCAACGTCCTGACTTTC